This paragraph reports one T cell receptor beta chain. Per the original data handling: Reference gene primer amplification in the assay estimated nucleated cell counts. Assay: immunoSEQ multiplex PCR; the TCRdb copy retains only in-frame clones and omits some. V, J and clone size derive from that table, while D and trimming were established from the DNA sequence. The sample includes about 36,000 clones, approximately 75% of them seen just once. These data belong to a study of blood T cell repertoires in COVID-19. The germline V and J ends were trimmed by 2 bases and 0 bases, with 14 bases remaining between them. The CDR3 loop spans 17 amino acids. Germline-derived CDR1 and CDR2 are WNHNN and SYGVQD (reference sequence).

The sequencing sample was made of peripheral blood. The chain uses TRBV10-1 and TRBJ1-3; D unresolved. The sequence was collected from a human donor in a cohort sampled during active or convalescent COVID-19. The donor label of this sample is uncertain. For the CDR3, the DNA is TGCGCCAGCAGTGAGGGTGTAAAACATCGCTCTGGAAACACCATATATTTT. Amino acids: CASSEGVKHRSGNTIYF.